This T cell receptor beta chain was retrieved from a study of cytomegalovirus exposure and HLA in healthy donors (TCRdb year 2017). The study in broad terms: In an earlier analysis of approximately 500 of the donors, approximately 260 Gb of sequence data and roughly 100 million unique TCR beta sequences from 180 million or so T cells were reported. In a later analysis, previously published TCR beta repertoires from 670 or so donors were re-analyzed and high-resolution HLA genotyping was added so that TCR occurrence patterns could be studied. Several DR-DQ haplotypes were handled as single units for association and clustering, since linkage in the cohort was strong. All discovery cohort repertoires had been generated using a single sequencing platform. Typing coverage differed by locus: A, B, C, DRB1 and DQB1 were typed in about 629-640 donors, DQA1 in roughly 510, DPA1 in around 600, and DPB1 in just under 480. In a later genetic analysis, genome-wide SNP genotypes for about 65% of the roughly 700 donors were used, and that subset was treated as a discovery cohort. High-throughput TCR immunosequencing, statistical association of individual TCRs with disease status, and machine learning were combined to predict cytomegalovirus infection status. An early release covering some 640 HLA-typed donors comprised approximately 300 gigabases of sequencing data and tens of millions of unique TCR sequences. To decide whether each TCR beta V gene segment behaved as functional or pseudogenic, an earlier analysis of approximately 620 of the donors relied on high-throughput TCR beta sequencing. Donor age, sex, ethnicity and CMV serostatus were collected together with the repertoire data. HLA typing covered class I and class II loci at four-digit resolution. On average, around 240,000 unique TCR beta nucleotide sequences were sequenced per donor among some 420 genotyped donors of the cohort, with 15% to 20% of those sequences being non-productive. The study profiled the T cell repertoires of hundreds of subjects by immunosequencing and related them to cytomegalovirus serostatus. The study aimed to test whether cataloging public T cell receptors could reveal signatures of past pathogen exposure. Rather than drawing on any new phenotypic data, the later analysis identified candidate immune exposures from TCR beta sequences and the way those sequences occurred across donors. Besides the first cohort of more than 650 subjects, a separate validation cohort made up of roughly 120 different subjects was used. Of the roughly 410 genotyped donors, 75% to 85% were placed in the genetic ancestry cluster associated with self-reported Caucasian donors. Broader findings and caveats from the paper: A cluster of highly shared sequence variants was judged likely to represent a technical artifact of the sequencing pipeline. According to a later genetic analysis, donors in an Asian-associated ancestry cluster had fewer N-insertions in productive TCRs than the approximately 690-donor mean. Presence/absence analyses assumed roughly uniform sequencing depth across donors, an assumption that may not hold. Most CMV-associated TCR beta chains appeared to be HLA-restricted in a later analysis, and the HLA associations seemed to be driven largely by CMV exposure. When HLA alleles, especially DR and DQ, strongly co-occurred, attributing TCR associations to individual alleles was difficult. While some public TCRs were present in many individuals, most TCR sequences turned up only very rarely across donors. In an earlier analysis of approximately 600 of the donors, most TCR beta V segments were observed in productive rearrangements about 90% or about 30% of the time, broadly matching IMGT annotations. For the cohort, immune exposure information was limited to CMV serostatus. The cohort was sequenced for TCR beta chains only, and without alpha or paired-chain data the features that could be detected were limited. In a later genetic analysis, a missense DCLRE1C variant was associated with V-gene and J-gene trimming of TCR beta chains, and the association was replicated in an independent cohort. A later analysis found that HLA-associated TCR beta chains were more clonally expanded and had lower generation probabilities than equally common non-associated chains. At a false discovery rate of 0.05, a later analysis linked fewer than 20,000 TCR beta sequences to specific HLA alleles. A few of the identified cytomegalovirus-associated TCR beta chains were confirmed in vitro to be specific for cytomegalovirus antigens. Because HLA typing was missing for some donors at each locus, association tests included only the typed subset. The authors suggested that the approach could potentially be extended to other disease states and immunological phenotypes. A further reported finding was that TCR beta sequences accurately predicted the HLA-A and HLA-B alleles for most subjects in the first cohort. Some IMGT-functional V segments, including TRBV6-2 and TRBV6-3, could not be distinguished by the 87-base-pair reads and were therefore excluded. A later analysis found that TCR association rates varied across HLA loci, with DRB1 alleles showing the most associated TCRs and HLA-C alleles the fewest. Because counts were too low, roughly 17 rarely observed V segments, including chromosome 9 orphons, were left out of the earlier analysis of 587 of the donors. Linkage disequilibrium might explain the correlated functional status among segregating V segments, but an unknown experimental factor could not be ruled out. Several of the top co-occurrence clusters appeared to be linked to parvovirus B19, influenza, CMV and Epstein-Barr virus, according to a later analysis. Cytomegalovirus status was reported to be diagnosed by the classifier with high specificity and sensitivity in both the original and validation cohorts. In the study, approximately 160 TCR beta chains were listed as associated with cytomegalovirus.

This clone was observed a single time. No cognate antigen has been identified for it. Base qualities were left out, and no much larger clone turns up one base away. In total, roughly 710 healthy bone marrow donors made up the cohort. At the time of sampling, every cohort member was nominally healthy, though immune exposures that went unrecorded were likely present. The donor was CMV seronegative and was included in the group of a few hundred seronegative cohort members. Each donor provided a peripheral blood sample, and peripheral blood mononuclear cells were used for TCR beta sequencing. The Qiagen DNeasy Blood Extraction Kit was used to extract genomic DNA from the blood cell samples. The cysteine opens and the phenylalanine closes a CDR3 of 16 amino acids. Just CDR3 DNA is preserved here, 48 bases in frame from base 1. CDR1 is given as SGDLS and CDR2 as YYNGEE, both from the germline V gene. Trimming takes 4 bases off V and 6 bases off J; junction bases not matched to a gene: 11.

The library was generated by the immunoSEQ multiplex PCR assay. For the multiplex PCR, a mixture combining 60 forward primers for TCR Vbeta segments and 13 reverse primers for TCR Jbeta segments was used. The CDR3 region of rearranged TCR beta genes was amplified from genomic DNA with a multiplex PCR assay. On the Illumina HiSeq System, the amplified TCR beta libraries were sequenced as 87-base-pair reads. Per the source publication's procedure: A later analysis tallied roughly 78 million unique TCR beta chains across the 666 repertoires, and some 10 million of those chains were shared by two or more donors. Raw reads were error-corrected and collapsed into unique sequences with a nearest-neighbor algorithm that merged closely related sequences to remove PCR and sequencing errors. V, D and J gene segments were assigned by aligning CDR3 sequences to IMGT reference sequences. Each retained sequence needed at least a six-nucleotide match to both a V gene segment and a J gene segment. A rearrangement was called productive if the CDR3 had no stop codons and remained in frame with V and J, and every other rearrangement was called non-productive. Following IMGT convention, CDR3 was defined as the stretch from the second conserved V-encoded cysteine to the conserved J-encoded phenylalanine. The earlier analysis of 587 of the donors excluded sequences that lacked an unambiguous match to a single V gene segment. An earlier analysis of 500 to 700 of the donors classified V segments as functional when productive rearrangements were above 56.7% and as segregating when the standard deviation between donors was above 5%. A statistical classification framework was built for diagnosing cytomegalovirus status from the catalog of TCR beta chain sequences. V and J gene assignment, in a later analysis, came from comparing TCR nucleotide sequences with IMGT/GENE-DB human TR gene sequences. A later analysis assigned CDR3 sequences and most-parsimonious VDJ recombination scenarios with the TCRdist pipeline. In a later analysis, every TCR beta chain was defined by the combination of its CDR3 amino acid sequence and its V-gene family, and reads without a unique V-gene family were dropped. As a way to deal with suspected cross-contamination and a sequencing artifact, a later analysis dropped 640 or so nucleotide sequences that were highly shared and had low generation probability. For each public chain, a later analysis derived a clonal expansion index from normalized ranks of inferred template counts within each repertoire. In a later analysis, generation probabilities were computed with a VDJ recombination model fitted to out-of-frame rearrangements, and the resulting probabilities were checked against IGoR. Hypergeometric tests were used in a later analysis to score TCR-TCR, TCR-HLA and TCR-CMV co-occurrence, with a repertoire-size bias correction applied to the TCR pairs. A later analysis estimated false discovery rates by permuting HLA or CMV assignments 20 times. In a later analysis, co-occurring TCRs were grouped using DBSCAN, and TCRdist sequence similarity was added for clustering within HLA-allele-positive subsets. Repertoires with fewer than 30,000 or more than 120,000 public chains were left out of co-occurrence clustering, as were about 5 repertoires with anomalous nucleotide sharing. Drawn from immuneACCESS, this table holds only the in-frame rearrangements with V and J called that TCRdb kept. Clones are partly lost; checked studies trace under half to an unresolved V gene and leave the rest unexplained. The V and J calls and clone size are taken from that table; D and trimming were inferred from the DNA. This sample is represented by 55,000 to 80,000 clones; about 75% of them were singletons. The ten largest make up around 12% of the sample.

This sequence originates from a man in his 70s in good health and CMV-seronegative. The chain uses TRBV9 and TRBJ1-1, with 11 central nucleotides matching TRBD1. Sequenced: PBMCs. CDR3 loop: CASSPRGQGAKAEAFF. At the DNA level, the sequence is TGTGCCAGCAGCCCCCGAGGACAGGGGGCTAAGGCTGAAGCTTTCTTT.